One and the same sample provided the 8 T cell receptor beta chains below, sequenced in a study of blood T cell repertoires in COVID-19 (dated by TCRdb to the early 2020s). Library preparation used the immunoSEQ multiplex PCR assay. This is the immuneACCESS table as TCRdb keeps it, with only in-frame sequences that have V and J called. A part of the clones is gone; compared with another copy, unresolved V genes explain less than half, and the rest is unexplained. The sample table contains about 350,000 clones; only one count was recorded for over 85% of them. The ten largest account for under 5% of the sample. Specimen: peripheral blood. These receptors were obtained from an older woman with COVID-19, enrolled during active disease.

The chain uses TRBV18 and TRBJ2-3, with a tentative D call TRBD1 (6 bases). Germline V gives CDR1 KGHSH, CDR2 LQKENI. V lost 3 bases, J lost 2 bases, and 12 bases lay in between. This CDR3 is built from 15 residues. The chain's CDR3 is CASSPGQAITDTQYF. As DNA, the CDR3 is TGTGCCAGCTCACCGGGACAAGCTATCACAGATACGCAGTATTTT.

The chain combines TRBV27 with TRBJ1-3; D might be TRBD1 (6 bases). V lost 5 bases and J 0 bases, leaving 11 bases between the germline ends. The germline CDR1 and CDR2 sequences are MNHEY and SMNVEV (reference sequence). This CDR3 comprises 15 residues. Here the CDR3 DNA reads TGTGCCAGCAGTCAGGACAGTATCTCTGGAAACACCATATATTTT. Its translation: CASSQDSISGNTIYF.

The gene calls are TRBV27 and TRBJ1-4; 8 bases map to TRBD1. This CDR3 contains 15 residues. Trimming cost V 5 bases and J 7 bases; bases outside gene matches: 9. Germline CDR1 MNHEY, CDR2 SMNVEV (reference sequence). The CDR3 protein is CASSPRTGKVEKLFF. The CDR3 DNA follows: TGTGCCAGCAGTCCACGGACAGGGAAGGTTGAAAAACTGTTTTTT.

This clone appeared a single time. This chain uses TRBV7-9 with TRBJ1-3; maybe TRBD1 (5 bases). Trimming took off 3 bases at V and 0 bases at J, with 9 bases between the two ends. The CDR3 has 15 residues. Germline CDR1 SEHNR, CDR2 FQNEAQ (reference sequence). The CDR3 DNA reads as TGTGCCAGCAGCTTTACAGGCTACTCTGGAAACACCATATATTTT. Its translation: CASSFTGYSGNTIYF.

CDR3 sequence: CASSSSGVITGELFF. In DNA form, the CDR3 reads TGTGCCAGCAGCTCATCAGGGGTTATCACCGGGGAGCTGTTTTTT. The chain carries TRBV5-5 and TRBJ2-2; possible D gene TRBD1, 6 bases. V lost 3 bases and J 4 bases, leaving 13 bases between the germline ends. This CDR3 is built from 15 residues. The germline gives CDR1 SGHKS, CDR2 YYEKEE (reference sequence).

V is TRBV5-5 and J is TRBJ2-1; 9 positions agree with TRBD2. V shed 2 bases, J shed 3 bases, and the junction held 6 bases outside the gene matches. Germline loops: CDR1 SGHKS, CDR2 YYEKEE (reference sequence). The CDR3 length is 16 residues. In nucleotides, the CDR3 is TGTGCCAGCAGCTTTGGTAGCGGGGGCATCTACAATGAGCAGTTCTTC. The encoded protein is CASSFGSGGIYNEQFF.

This rearrangement joins TRBV6-5 to TRBJ1-2, with 8 bases fitting TRBD1. The CDR3 runs 14 residues. V dropped 5 bases and J dropped 4; count of bases not matched to a gene: 6. Germline V gene lookup returns CDR1 MNHEY and CDR2 SVGAGI. The CDR3 sequence: CASSTRDRPYGYTF. The CDR3 DNA follows: TGTGCCAGCAGTACCCGGGACAGGCCCTATGGCTACACCTTC.

The gene calls are TRBV19 and TRBJ2-1; 8 nucleotides match TRBD2. V shed 9 bases and J 12 bases; nucleotides not matched to a gene: 10. CDR1 LNHDA and CDR2 SQIVND come from the germline V gene (reference sequence). The length of the CDR3 is 12 residues. The CDR3, as DNA: TGTGCCAGCGGAGGAGCGAGCGGGGGGCAGTTCTTC. As protein: CASGGASGGQFF.